This T cell receptor beta chain derives from a study of cytomegalovirus exposure and HLA in healthy donors. Overall study results and limits: Evidence from a later analysis indicated that most CMV-associated TCR beta chains looked HLA-restricted.

60 Vbeta and 13 Jbeta primers were used in PCR. Method: immunoSEQ multiplex PCR; TCRdb's copy keeps in-frame clones and lacks some. The table records about 190,000 clones, 75% to 90% of them present only once. This clone was seen a handful of times. Its specificity is unknown. Sequenced input: PBMCs. This clonotype originated in a man aged 40-50 years in good health and CMV-seropositive.

CDR3 DNA: TGTGCCTGGAGCCGGACTAGGGCTGAAAAACTGTTTTTT. This codes for CAWSRTRAEKLFF. The chain combines TRBV30 with TRBJ1-4, with D uncertain. The CDR3 extends over 13 amino acids. Trimming took off 3 bases at V and 7 bases at J, with 12 bases between the two ends. In germline, CDR1 is GTSNPN, CDR2 SVGIG (reference sequence).